The 3 T cell receptor beta chains presented below share a single source sample, sequenced in a study of regulatory T cells in long-lasting Graves disease. As to time point: newly diagnosed GD, antithyroid drugs for less than 3 months. Construction of the TCR library relied on RNA isolated from PBMCs. To make TCR beta libraries, researchers used iRepertoire HTBI primers and Arm-PCR of CDR3 regions. Each CDR3 protein is one row after TCRdb ran MiXCR on the multiplex PCR reads. This table holds some 240,000 distinct CDR3 sequences, approximately 18% found once. These data were also filed under a second study, of T cells in Graves' hyperthyroidism and ophthalmopathy.

The sequencing used peripheral blood mononuclear cells (PBMCs), collected at new diagnosis, from a patient treated with antithyroid drugs. The receptor source for this set is a woman in her twenties or thirties with Graves disease.

This clonotype appeared a single time. The chain is built from TRBV3-1 and TRBJ1-1; 7 bases line up with TRBD1. V lost 4 bases to trimming and J lost 4 bases; unmatched junction nucleotides: 6. The length of the CDR3 is 14 residues. CDR1 is LGHDT and CDR2 is YNNKEL in the germline V gene (reference sequence). This chain's CDR3 is CASSPDRVGTEAFF. The CDR3 DNA sequence: TGTGCCAGCAGCCCCGACAGGGTAGGCACTGAAGCTTTCTTT.

This chain uses TRBV28 with TRBJ1-1, with D possibly being TRBD1 (5 bases). Looked up from germline, CDR1 is MDHEN and CDR2 is SYDVKM. The CDR3 totals 15 residues. V was trimmed by 8 bases and J by 0 bases, leaving 16 bases between them. The CDR3 DNA follows: TGTGCCAGCGACCCGATGGGGGAGATGAACACTGAAGCTTTCTTT. Amino acid sequence: CASDPMGEMNTEAFF.

At least ten counts were recorded for this clonotype. CDR3 loop: CASSPAGVAGTQYF. The DNA for the CDR3 is TGTGCCAGCAGCCCGGCCGGGGTCGCGGGTACGCAGTATTTT. This sequence joins TRBV14 and TRBJ2-3, with D perhaps matching TRBD2 (5 bases). In germline, CDR1 is SGHDN, CDR2 FVKESK. V gave up 4 bases and J gave up 8 bases, with 16 bases separating them. This CDR3 contains 14 residues.